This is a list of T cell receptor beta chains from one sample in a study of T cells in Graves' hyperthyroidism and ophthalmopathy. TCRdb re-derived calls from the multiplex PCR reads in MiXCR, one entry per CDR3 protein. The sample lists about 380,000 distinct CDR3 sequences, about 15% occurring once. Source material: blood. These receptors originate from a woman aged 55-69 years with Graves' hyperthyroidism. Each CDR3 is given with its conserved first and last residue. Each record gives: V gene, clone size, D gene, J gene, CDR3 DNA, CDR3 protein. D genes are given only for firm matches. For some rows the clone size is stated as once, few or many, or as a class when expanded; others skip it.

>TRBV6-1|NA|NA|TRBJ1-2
TGTGCCAGCAGTGCCACCCGGGACCCCATCTATGGCTACACCTTC
CASSATRDPIYGYTF
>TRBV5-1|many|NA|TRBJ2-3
TGCGCCAGCAGCTCACAGGGCCCCAGCACAGATACGCAGTATTTT
CASSSQGPSTDTQYF
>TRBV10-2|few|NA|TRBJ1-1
TGCGCCAGCAGTGGGGCCCTTTTGGGAGCTGAAGCTTTCTTT
CASSGALLGAEAFF
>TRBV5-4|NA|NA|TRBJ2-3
TGTGCCAGCAGCTTGGCCCAGGGGTTAGACACAGATACGCAGTATTTT
CASSLAQGLDTDTQYF
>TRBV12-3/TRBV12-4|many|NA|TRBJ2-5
TGTGCCTCCCGATACTTTTCGGAGACCCAGTACTTC
CASRYFSETQYF
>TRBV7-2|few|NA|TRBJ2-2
TGTGCCAGCAGCTTGACTAAATACACCGGGGAGCTGTTTTTT
CASSLTKYTGELFF
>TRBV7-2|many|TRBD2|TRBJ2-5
TGTGCCAGCAGCTTAAGAAGCGGGGGATGGGAGACCCAGTACTTC
CASSLRSGGWETQYF
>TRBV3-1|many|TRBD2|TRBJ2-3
TGTGCCAGCAGCGGAGAGCGGGAGCAAGATACGCAGTATTTT
CASSGEREQDTQYF
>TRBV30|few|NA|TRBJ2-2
TGTGCCTGGAGTGAGGGGACCCCCGGGACCGGGGAGCTGTTTTTT
CAWSEGTPGTGELFF
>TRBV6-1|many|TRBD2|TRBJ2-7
TGTGCCAGCAGGTCTAGCGGGGCAACCTCCTACGAGCAGTACTTC
CASRSSGATSYEQYF
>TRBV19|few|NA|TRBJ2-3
TGTGCCAGTACCTCGGATCAGACAGATACGCAGTATTTT
CASTSDQTDTQYF
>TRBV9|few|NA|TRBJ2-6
TGTGCCAGCAGCGTAGATACTTCTGGGGCCAACGTCCTGACTTTC
CASSVDTSGANVLTF
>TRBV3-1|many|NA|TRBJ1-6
TGTGCCAGCAGCCCCCGGGGGCATTATAATTCACCCCTCCACTTT
CASSPRGHYNSPLHF
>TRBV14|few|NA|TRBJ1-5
TGTGCCAGCAGCCAGTGGGGATATACTACTAGCAATCAGCCCCAGCATTTT
CASSQWGYTTSNQPQHF
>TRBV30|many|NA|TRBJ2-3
TGTGCCTGGTACAGAGGAGGAGATACGCAGTATTTT
CAWYRGGDTQYF
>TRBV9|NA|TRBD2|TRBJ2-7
TGTGCCAGCAGCGTAGGTGGGGGGGGCTCCTACGAGCAGTACTTC
CASSVGGGGSYEQYF
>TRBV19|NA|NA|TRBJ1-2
TGTGCCAGTAGTGCCAGGAGGCAGGGTACTAACTATGGCTACACCTTC
CASSARRQGTNYGYTF
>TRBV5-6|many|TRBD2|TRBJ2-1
TGTGCCAGCAGCTTGATACTAGCGGGGGACCAGTTCTTC
CASSLILAGDQFF
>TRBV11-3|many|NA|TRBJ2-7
TGTGCCAGCAGCCCAGAGCCGACAGGCCCAGTCTACGAGCAGTACTTC
CASSPEPTGPVYEQYF
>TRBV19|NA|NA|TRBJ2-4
TGTGCCAGTAGTGTACGTCCTTCGGAAAACATTCAGTACTTC
CASSVRPSENIQYF
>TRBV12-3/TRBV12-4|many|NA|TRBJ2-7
TGTGCCAGCAAAAAAGACGGATCCTACGAGCAGTACTTC
CASKKDGSYEQYF
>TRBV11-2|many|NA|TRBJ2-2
TGTGCCAGCAGCTCTTGGACAGAACGGACCGGGGAGCTGTTTTTT
CASSSWTERTGELFF
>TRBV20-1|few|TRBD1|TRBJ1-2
TGCAGTGCTAGGGTGGACAGGGGTAGGTCAGGCTACACCTTC
CSARVDRGRSGYTF
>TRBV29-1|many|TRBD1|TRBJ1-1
TGCAGCGTTGTAGGACAGGGGGGGACTGAAGCTTTCTTT
CSVVGQGGTEAFF
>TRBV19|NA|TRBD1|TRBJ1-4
TGTGCCAGTAGTAAGAGACAGGGGGGAGATGAAAAACTGTTTTTT
CASSKRQGGDEKLFF
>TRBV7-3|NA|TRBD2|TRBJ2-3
TGTGCCAGCAGCCCAGAACTAGCGGGAGTTGGTGATACGCAGTATTTT
CASSPELAGVGDTQYF
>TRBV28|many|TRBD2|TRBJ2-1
TGTGCCAGCAGTTTATCTTCAGGGGCGGGAGGTGTCAATGAGCAGTTCTTC
CASSLSSGAGGVNEQFF